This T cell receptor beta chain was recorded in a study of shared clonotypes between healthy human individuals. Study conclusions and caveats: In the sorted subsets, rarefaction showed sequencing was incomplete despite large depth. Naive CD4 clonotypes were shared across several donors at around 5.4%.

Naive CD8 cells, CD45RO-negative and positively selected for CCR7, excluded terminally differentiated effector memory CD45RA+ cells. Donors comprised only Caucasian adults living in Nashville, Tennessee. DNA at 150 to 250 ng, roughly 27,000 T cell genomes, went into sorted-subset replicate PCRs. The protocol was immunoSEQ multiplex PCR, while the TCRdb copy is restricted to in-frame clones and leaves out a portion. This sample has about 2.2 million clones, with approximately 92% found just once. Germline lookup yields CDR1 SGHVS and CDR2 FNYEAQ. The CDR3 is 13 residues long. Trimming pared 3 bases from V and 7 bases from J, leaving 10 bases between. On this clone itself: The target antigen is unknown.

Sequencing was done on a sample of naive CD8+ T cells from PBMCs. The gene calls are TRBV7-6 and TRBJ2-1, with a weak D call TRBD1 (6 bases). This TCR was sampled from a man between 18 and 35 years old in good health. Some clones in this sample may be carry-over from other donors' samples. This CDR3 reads CASSFGQTNEQFF. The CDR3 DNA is TGTGCCAGCAGCTTCGGACAGACAAATGAGCAGTTCTTC.